These 4 T cell receptor beta chains originate from one sample sequenced in a study of shared clonotypes between healthy human individuals. Some clones are missing from TCRdb's copy, which holds only in-frame ones; the method was immunoSEQ multiplex PCR. The sample consists of some 650,000 clones, almost 97% of them appearing once. Sequencing used naive CD4+ T cells sorted from blood. The subset is: CD45RA+ positively selected. These receptors were collected from a woman in her thirties in good health.

This sequence joins TRBV10-1 and TRBJ2-1; a weak D match, TRBD2 (5 bases). The CDR3 sequence is 12 residues long. The V end was cut by 5 bases, the J end by 8 bases, with 10 bases between. Germline values: CDR1 WNHNN, CDR2 SYGVQD (reference sequence). CDR3 protein: CASSPSIHEQFF. CDR3 nucleotide sequence: TGCGCCAGCAGTCCTAGCATCCATGAGCAGTTCTTC.

The table lists this clone with a count of one. The V and J genes are TRBV5-4 and TRBJ2-7; tentatively, D is TRBD2 (5 bases). The germline V and J ends were trimmed by 5 bases and 0 bases, with 15 bases remaining between them. Germline CDR1 reads SGHNT; CDR2 reads YYREEE (reference sequence). This CDR3 region has 15 residues. CDR3 DNA sequence: TGTGCCAGCAGGTCGGGATCCGCATCCTCCTACGAGCAGTACTTC. Its protein product is CASRSGSASSYEQYF.

DNA of the CDR3: TGCAGCGTTGTTACTAGGAGCTCCTACAATGAGCAGTTCTTC. Its translation: CSVVTRSSYNEQFF. The chain combines TRBV29-1 with TRBJ2-1; possible D gene TRBD2, 5 bases. CDR1 is SQVTM, CDR2 ANQGSEA, per germline. Trimming removed 4 bases at V and 0 bases at J, with 10 bases between. This CDR3 spans 14 amino acids.

The chain is built from TRBV27 and TRBJ1-4; tentatively, D is TRBD1 (5 bases). Trimming removed 5 bases from V and 5 bases from J, with 18 bases in between. The CDR3 has 16 amino acids. Germline CDR1 and CDR2: MNHEY and SMNVEV (reference sequence). The CDR3 nucleotides are TGTGCCAGCAGTACCCTCTCAGGGTGGCGGAATGAAAAACTGTTTTTT. Protein: CASSTLSGWRNEKLFF.